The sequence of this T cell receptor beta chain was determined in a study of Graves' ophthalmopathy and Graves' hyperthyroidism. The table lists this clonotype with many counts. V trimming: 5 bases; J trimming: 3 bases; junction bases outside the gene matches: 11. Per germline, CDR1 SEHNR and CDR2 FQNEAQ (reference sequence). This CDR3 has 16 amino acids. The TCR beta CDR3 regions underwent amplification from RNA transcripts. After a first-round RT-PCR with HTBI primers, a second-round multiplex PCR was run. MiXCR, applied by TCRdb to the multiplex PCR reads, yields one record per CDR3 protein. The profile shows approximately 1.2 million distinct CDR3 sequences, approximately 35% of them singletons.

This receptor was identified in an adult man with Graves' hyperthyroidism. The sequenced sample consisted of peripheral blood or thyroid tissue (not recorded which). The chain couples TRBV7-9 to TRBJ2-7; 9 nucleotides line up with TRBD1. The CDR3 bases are TGTGCCAGCAGCCTCAACCCGGGACAGGGTAACTACGAGCAGTACTTC. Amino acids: CASSLNPGQGNYEQYF.